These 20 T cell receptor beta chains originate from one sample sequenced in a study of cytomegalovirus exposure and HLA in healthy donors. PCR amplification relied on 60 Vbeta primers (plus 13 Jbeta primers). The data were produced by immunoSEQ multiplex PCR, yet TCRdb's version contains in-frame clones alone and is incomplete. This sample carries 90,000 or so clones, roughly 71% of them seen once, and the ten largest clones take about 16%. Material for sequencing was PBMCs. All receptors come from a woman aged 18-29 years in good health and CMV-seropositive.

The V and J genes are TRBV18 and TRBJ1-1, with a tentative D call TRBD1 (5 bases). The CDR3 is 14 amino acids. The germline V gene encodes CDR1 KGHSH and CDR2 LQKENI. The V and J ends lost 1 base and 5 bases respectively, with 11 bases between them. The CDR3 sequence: CASSPQGVGTEAFF. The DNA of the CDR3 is TGTGCCAGCTCACCACAAGGGGTCGGGACTGAAGCTTTCTTT. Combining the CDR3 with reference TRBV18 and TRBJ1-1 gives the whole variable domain NAGVMQNPRHLVRRRGQEARLRCSPMKGHSHVYWYRQLPEEGLKFMVYLQKENIIDESGMPKERFSAEFPKEGPSILRIQQVVRGDSAAYFCASSPQGVGTEAFFGQGTRLTVV.

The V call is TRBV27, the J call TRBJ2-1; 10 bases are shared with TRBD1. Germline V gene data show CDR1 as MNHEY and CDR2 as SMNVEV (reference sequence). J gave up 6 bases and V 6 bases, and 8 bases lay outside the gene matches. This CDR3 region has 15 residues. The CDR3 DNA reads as TGTGCCAGCAGACCGGGACAGGGGCGTACCAATGAGCAGTTCTTC. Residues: CASRPGQGRTNEQFF.

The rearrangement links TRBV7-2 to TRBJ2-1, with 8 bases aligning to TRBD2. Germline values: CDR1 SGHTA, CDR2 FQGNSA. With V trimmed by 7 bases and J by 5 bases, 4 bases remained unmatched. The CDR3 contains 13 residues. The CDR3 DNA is TGTGCCAGCAATAGCGGGACCCACAATGAGCAGTTCTTC. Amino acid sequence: CASNSGTHNEQFF.

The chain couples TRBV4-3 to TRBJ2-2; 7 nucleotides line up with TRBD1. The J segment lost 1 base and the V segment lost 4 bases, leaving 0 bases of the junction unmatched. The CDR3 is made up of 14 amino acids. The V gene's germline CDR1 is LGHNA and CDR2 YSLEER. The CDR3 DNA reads TGCGCCAGCAGCCGGACAGGGAACACCGGGGAGCTGTTTTTT. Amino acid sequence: CASSRTGNTGELFF.

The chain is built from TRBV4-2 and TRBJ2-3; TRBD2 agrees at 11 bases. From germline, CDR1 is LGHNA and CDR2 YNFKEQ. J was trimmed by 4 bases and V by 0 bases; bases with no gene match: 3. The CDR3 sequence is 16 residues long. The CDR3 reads CASSQDLAGGPDTQYF. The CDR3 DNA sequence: TGTGCCAGCAGCCAAGATTTAGCGGGAGGGCCAGATACGCAGTATTTT.

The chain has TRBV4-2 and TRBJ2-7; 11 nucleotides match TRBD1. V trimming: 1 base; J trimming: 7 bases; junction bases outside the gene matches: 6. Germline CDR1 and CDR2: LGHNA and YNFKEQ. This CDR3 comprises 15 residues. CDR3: CASSQAGQGGGEQYF. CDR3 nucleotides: TGTGCCAGCAGCCAAGCGGGACAGGGGGGAGGAGAGCAGTACTTC.

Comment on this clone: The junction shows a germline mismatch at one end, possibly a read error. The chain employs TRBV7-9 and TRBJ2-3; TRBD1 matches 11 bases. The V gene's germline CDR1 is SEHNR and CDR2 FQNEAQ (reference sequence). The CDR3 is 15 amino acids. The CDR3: CASSLRTGGTDTQYF. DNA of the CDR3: TGTGCCAGCAGCCTAAGGACAGGGGGCACGGATACGCAGTATTTT.

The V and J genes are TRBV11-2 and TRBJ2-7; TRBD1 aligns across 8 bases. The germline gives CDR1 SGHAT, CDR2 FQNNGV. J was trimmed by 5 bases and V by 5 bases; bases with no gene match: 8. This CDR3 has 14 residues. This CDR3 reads CASSPRTGSDEQYF. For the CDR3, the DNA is TGTGCCAGCAGCCCGAGGACAGGGTCCGACGAGCAGTACTTC. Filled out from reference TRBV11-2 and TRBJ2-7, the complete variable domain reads EAGVAQSPRYKIIEKRQSVAFWCNPISGHATLYWYQQILGQGPKLLIQFQNNGVVDDSQLPKDRFSAERLKGVDSTLKIQPAKLEDSAVYLCASSPRTGSDEQYFGPGTRLTVT.

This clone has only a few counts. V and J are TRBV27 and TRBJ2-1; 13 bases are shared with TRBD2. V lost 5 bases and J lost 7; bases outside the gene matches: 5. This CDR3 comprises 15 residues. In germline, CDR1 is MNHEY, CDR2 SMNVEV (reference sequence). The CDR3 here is CASSPWTSGGNEQFF. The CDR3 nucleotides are TGTGCCAGCAGTCCCTGGACTAGCGGGGGTAATGAGCAGTTCTTC.

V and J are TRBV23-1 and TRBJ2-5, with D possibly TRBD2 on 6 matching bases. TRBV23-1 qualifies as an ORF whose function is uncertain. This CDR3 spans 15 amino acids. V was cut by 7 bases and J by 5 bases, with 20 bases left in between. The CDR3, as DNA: TGCGCCAGCACCCGCTCCGACTGGAGGGATGAGACCCAGTACTTC. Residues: CASTRSDWRDETQYF.

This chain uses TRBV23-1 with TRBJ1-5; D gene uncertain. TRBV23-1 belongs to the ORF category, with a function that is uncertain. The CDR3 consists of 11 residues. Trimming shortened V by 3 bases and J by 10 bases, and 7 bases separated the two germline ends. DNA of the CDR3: TGCGCCAGCAGTCATCCCCAACCCCAGCATTTT. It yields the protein CASSHPQPQHF.

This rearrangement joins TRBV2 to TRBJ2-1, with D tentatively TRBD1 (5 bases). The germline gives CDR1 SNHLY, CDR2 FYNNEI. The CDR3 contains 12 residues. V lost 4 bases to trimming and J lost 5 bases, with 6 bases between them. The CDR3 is CASSAGNNEQFF. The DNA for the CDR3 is TGTGCCAGCAGTGCAGGGAACAATGAGCAGTTCTTC.

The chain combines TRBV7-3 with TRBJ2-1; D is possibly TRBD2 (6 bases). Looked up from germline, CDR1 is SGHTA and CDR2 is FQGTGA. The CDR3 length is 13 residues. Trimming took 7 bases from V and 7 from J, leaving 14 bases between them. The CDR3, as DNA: TGTGCCAGCACCACTCCCGGGAGAAATGAGCAGTTCTTC. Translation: CASTTPGRNEQFF.

CDR3 DNA: TGTGCCTCAACGGGGGTACCCGGGACAGGGATCGGAAACACCATATATTTT. It codes for CASTGVPGTGIGNTIYF. V and J are TRBV19 and TRBJ1-3; TRBD1 agrees at 9 bases. CDR1 and CDR2 from the germline V gene are LNHDA and SQIVND (reference sequence). The trim removed 11 bases at V and 4 bases at J, leaving 18 bases unmatched. This CDR3 is built from 17 residues.

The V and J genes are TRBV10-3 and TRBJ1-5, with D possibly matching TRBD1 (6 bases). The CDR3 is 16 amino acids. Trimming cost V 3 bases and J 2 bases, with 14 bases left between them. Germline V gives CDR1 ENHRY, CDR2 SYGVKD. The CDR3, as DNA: TGTGCCATCAGTGACCAGGACAGAACCCGCAATCAGCCCCAGCATTTT. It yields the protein CAISDQDRTRNQPQHF.

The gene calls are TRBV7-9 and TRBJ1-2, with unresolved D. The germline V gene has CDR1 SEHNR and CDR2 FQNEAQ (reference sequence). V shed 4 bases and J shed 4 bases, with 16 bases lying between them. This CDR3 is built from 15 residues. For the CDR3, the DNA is TGTGCCAGCAGCTCTACGGACTTCCTTGTCTATGGCTACACCTTC. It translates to CASSSTDFLVYGYTF.

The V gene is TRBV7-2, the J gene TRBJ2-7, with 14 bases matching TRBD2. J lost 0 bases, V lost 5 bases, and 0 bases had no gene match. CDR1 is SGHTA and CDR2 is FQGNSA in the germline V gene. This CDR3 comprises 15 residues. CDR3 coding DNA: TGTGCCAGCAGCGGGACTAGCGGGAGCTCCTACGAGCAGTACTTC. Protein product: CASSGTSGSSYEQYF. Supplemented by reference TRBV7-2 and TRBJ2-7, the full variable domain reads GAGVSQSPSNKVTEKGKDVELRCDPISGHTALYWYRQSLGQGLEFLIYFQGNSAPDKSGLPSDRFSAERTGGSVSTLTIQRTQQEDSAVYLCASSGTSGSSYEQYFGPGTRLTVT.

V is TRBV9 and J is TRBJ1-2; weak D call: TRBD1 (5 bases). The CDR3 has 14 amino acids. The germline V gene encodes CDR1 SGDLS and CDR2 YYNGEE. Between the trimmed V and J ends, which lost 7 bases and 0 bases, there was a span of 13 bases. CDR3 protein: CASSAGNPNYGYTF. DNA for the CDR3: TGTGCCAGCTCCGCAGGGAACCCTAACTATGGCTACACCTTC.

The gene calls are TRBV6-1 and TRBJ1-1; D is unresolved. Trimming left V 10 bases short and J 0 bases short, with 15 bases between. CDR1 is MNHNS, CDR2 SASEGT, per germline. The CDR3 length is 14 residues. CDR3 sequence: CATQRSPMNTEAFF. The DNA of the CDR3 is TGTGCCACCCAACGGTCCCCTATGAACACTGAAGCTTTCTTT.

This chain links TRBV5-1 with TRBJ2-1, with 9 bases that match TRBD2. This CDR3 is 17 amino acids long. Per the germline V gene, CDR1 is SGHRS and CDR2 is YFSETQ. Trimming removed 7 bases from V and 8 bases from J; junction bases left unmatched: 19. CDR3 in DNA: TGCGCCAGCTCCCAAAGTGCTAGCGGGATGCGAGCTGATGAGCAGTTCTTC. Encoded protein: CASSQSASGMRADEQFF.